The clone carrying this T cell receptor beta chain was recorded at least ten times. This CDR3 has 14 residues. Trimming cost V 3 bases and J 3 bases, with 13 bases left between them. CDR1 is SGHRS, CDR2 YFSETQ, per germline. Through a sample-barcoded 5' primer and a J-beta primer mix, a second PCR was run for roughly 7 to 11 cycles. Sequencing yielded, for each sample, at least 2.5 million paired-end reads carrying CDR3. Using its own MiXCR run on the 5' RACE reads, TCRdb lists one record per CDR3 protein. Of 650,000 to 700,000 distinct CDR3 sequences in the sample, around 32% are singletons; the top ten hold approximately 15%. Isolation of PBMCs gave at least 7 million cells per sample. These data come from a study of blood T cells in healthy people across ages.

The chain carries TRBV5-1 and TRBJ2-7, with D tentatively TRBD1 or TRBD2 (5 bases each). What was sequenced was blood. The receptor comes from an elderly woman in good health. The CDR3 DNA follows: TGCGCCAGCAGCTCCTATGGGGGTGACTACGAGCAGTACTTC. It encodes CASSSYGGDYEQYF.